The T cell receptor beta chain described here comes from a study of human T cells and chemical hapten exposure. About the research overall: The study lasted roughly 22 weeks, and patients were dosed weekly with diphenylcyclopropenone on the scalp throughout.

This CDR3 has 14 amino acids. V was clipped by 1 base and J by 2 bases, with 7 bases between them. From germline, CDR1 is SGHVS and CDR2 FQNEAQ. TCRdb analysed the RACE reads with MiXCR anew, one entry per CDR3 protein. This sample yields approximately 90,000 distinct CDR3 sequences, of which 10% to 13% are seen a single time; around 2.2% belongs to the top ten. This sample's time point: patch test 1, 2 weeks after DPC sensitization. Specified treatment: therapeutic diphenylcyclopropenone sensitization with weekly scalp DPC. This clonotype was picked up many times. J is TRBJ2-3 and V is TRBV7-8, with D unclear. This TCR came from a man in his forties with alopecia areata. Some clones in this sample may be carry-over from other donors' samples. The specimen was whole blood, collected in connection with sensitization to the hapten diphenylcyclopropenone (DPC). The CDR3 is CASSLVGFTDTQYF. CDR3 nucleotide sequence: TGTGCCAGCAGCTTAGTGGGATTCACAGATACGCAGTATTTT.